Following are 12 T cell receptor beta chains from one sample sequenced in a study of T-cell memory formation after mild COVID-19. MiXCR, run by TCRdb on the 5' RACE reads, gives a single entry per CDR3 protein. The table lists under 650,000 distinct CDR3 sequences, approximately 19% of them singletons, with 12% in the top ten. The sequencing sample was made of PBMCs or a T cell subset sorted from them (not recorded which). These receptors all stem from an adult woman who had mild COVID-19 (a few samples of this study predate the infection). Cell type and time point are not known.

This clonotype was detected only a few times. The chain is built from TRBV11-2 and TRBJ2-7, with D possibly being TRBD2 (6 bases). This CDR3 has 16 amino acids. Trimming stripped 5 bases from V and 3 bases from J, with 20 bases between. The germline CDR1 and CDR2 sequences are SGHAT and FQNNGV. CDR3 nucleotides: TGTGCCAGCAGCGTGGAGGGTAGAGGGGCTTTCTACGAGCAGTACTTC. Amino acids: CASSVEGRGAFYEQYF.

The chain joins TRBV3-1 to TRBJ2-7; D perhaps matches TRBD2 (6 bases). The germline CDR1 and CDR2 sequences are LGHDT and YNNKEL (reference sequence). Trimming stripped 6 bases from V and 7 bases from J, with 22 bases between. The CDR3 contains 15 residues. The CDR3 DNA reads TGTGCCAGCAGTCGGGTAAGCGTACTAGCCGATGAGCAGTACTTC. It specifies CASSRVSVLADEQYF.

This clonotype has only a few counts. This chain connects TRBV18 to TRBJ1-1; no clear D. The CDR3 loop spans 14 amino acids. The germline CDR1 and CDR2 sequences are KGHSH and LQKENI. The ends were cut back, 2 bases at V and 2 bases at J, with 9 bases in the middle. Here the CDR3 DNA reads TGTGCCAGCTCACCAAGCGACCTTAACACTGAAGCTTTCTTT. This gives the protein CASSPSDLNTEAFF.

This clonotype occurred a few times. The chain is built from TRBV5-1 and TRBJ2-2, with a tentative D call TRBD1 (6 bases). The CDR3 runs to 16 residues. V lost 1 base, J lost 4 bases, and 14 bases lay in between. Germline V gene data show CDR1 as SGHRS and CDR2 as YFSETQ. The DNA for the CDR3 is TGCGCCAGCAGCTTGTCCCAAGGACAGAGCACCGGGGAGCTGTTTTTT. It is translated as CASSLSQGQSTGELFF.

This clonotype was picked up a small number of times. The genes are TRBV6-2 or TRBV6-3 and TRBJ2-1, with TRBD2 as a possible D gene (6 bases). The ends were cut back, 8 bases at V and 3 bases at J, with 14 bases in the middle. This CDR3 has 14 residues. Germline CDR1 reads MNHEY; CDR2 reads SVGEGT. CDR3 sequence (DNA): TGTGCCAGCTTCAACGCGGGGTACTACAATGAGCAGTTCTTC. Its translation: CASFNAGYYNEQFF.

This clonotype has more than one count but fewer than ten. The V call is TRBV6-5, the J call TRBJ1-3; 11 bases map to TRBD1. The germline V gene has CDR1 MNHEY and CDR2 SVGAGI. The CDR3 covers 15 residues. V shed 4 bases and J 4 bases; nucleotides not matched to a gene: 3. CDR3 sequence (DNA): TGTGCCAGCAGTTGGACAGGGGGCCGCGGAAACACCATATATTTT. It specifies CASSWTGGRGNTIYF.

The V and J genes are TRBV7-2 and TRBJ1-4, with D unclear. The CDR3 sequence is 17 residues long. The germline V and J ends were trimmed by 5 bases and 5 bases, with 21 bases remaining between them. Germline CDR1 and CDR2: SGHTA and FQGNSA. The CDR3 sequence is CASSPQPEGLENEKLFF. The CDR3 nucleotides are TGTGCCAGCAGCCCCCAACCTGAGGGCTTGGAAAATGAAAAACTGTTTTTT.

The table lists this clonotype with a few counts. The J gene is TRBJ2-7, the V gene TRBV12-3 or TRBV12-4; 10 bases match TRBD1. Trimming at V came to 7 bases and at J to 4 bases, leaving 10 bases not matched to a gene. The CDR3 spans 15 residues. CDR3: CASTRLGQGDYEQYF. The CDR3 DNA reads TGTGCCAGCACCAGACTTGGACAGGGGGATTACGAGCAGTACTTC.

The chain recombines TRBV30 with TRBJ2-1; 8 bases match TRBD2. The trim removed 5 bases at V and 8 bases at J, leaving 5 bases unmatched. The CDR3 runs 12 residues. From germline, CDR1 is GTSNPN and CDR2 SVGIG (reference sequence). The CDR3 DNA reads TGTGCCTGGCGGGGGGGCGTAGATGAGCAGTTCTTC. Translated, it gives CAWRGGVDEQFF. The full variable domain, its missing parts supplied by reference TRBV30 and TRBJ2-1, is SQTIHQWPATLVQPVGSPLSLECTVEGTSNPNLYWYRQAAGRGLQLLFYSVGIGQISSEVPQNLSASRPQDRQFILSSKKLLLSDSGFYLCAWRGGVDEQFFGPGTRLTVL.

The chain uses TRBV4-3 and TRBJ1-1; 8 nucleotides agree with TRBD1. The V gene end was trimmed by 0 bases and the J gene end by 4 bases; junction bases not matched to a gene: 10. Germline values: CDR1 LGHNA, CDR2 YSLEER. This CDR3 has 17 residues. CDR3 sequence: CASSQDLWGQVVTEAFF. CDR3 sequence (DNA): TGCGCCAGCAGCCAAGATTTGTGGGGACAGGTGGTCACTGAAGCTTTCTTT.

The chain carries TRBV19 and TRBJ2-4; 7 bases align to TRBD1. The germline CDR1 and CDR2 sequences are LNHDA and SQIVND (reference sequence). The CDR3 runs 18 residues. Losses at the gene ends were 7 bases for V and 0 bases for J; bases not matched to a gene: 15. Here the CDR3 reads CASTSTGTVLLAKNIQYF. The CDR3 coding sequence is TGTGCCAGTACCTCCACAGGGACAGTCCTGTTAGCCAAAAACATTCAGTACTTC.

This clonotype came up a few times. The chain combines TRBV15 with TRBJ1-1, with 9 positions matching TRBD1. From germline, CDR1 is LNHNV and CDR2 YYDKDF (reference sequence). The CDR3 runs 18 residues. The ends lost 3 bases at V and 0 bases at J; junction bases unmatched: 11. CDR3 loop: CATSRKRTGAGVNTEAFF. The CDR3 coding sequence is TGTGCCACCAGCAGGAAGAGGACAGGGGCCGGGGTGAACACTGAAGCTTTCTTT.